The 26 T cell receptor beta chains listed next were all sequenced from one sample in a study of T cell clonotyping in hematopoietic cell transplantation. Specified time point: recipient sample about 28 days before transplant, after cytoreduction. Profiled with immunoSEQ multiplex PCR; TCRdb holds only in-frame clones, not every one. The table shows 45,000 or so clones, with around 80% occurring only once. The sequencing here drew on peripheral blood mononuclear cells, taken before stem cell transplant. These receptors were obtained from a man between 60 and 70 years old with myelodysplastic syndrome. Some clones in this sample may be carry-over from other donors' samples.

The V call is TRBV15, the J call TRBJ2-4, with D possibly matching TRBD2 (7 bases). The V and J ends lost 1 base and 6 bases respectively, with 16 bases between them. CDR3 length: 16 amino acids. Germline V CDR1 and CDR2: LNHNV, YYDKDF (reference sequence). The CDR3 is CATSRVRGASGNIQYF. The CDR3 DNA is TGTGCCACCAGCAGAGTTCGGGGGGCCTCCGGAAACATTCAGTACTTC.

The chain's CDR3 is CASSYGTGDSGNTIYF. CDR3 DNA sequence: TGTGCCAGCAGTTATGGGACAGGGGACTCTGGAAACACCATATATTTT. The chain employs TRBV6-5 and TRBJ1-3; 10 nucleotides agree with TRBD1. Germline CDR1 reads MNHEY; CDR2 reads SVGAGI. CDR3 size: 16 residues. The junction had 2 bases not matched to a gene; V was cut back by 3 bases and J by 0 bases.

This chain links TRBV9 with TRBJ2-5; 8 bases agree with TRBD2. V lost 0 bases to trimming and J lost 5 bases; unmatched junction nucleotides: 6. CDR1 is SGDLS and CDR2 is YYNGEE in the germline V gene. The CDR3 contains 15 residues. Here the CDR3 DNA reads TGTGCCAGCAGCGTAGGGGTAGCGGGGTGGGAGACCCAGTACTTC. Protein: CASSVGVAGWETQYF. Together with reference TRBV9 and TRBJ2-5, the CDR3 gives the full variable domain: DSGVTQTPKHLITATGQRVTLRCSPRSGDLSVYWYQQSLDQGLQFLIQYYNGEERAKGNILERFSAQQFPDLHSELNLSSLELGDSALYFCASSVGVAGWETQYFGPGTRLLVL.

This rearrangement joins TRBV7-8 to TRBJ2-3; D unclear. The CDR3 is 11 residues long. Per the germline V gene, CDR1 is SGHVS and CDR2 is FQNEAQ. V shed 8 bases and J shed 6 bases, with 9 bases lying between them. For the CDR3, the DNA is TGTGCCAGCCGGATTCGGGATACGCAGTATTTT. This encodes CASRIRDTQYF.

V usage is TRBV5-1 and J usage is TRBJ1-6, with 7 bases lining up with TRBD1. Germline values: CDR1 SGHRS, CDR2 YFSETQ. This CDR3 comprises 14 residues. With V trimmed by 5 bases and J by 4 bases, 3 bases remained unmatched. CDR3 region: CASRTGEYNSPLHF. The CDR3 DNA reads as TGCGCCAGCAGAACAGGGGAATATAATTCACCCCTCCACTTT.

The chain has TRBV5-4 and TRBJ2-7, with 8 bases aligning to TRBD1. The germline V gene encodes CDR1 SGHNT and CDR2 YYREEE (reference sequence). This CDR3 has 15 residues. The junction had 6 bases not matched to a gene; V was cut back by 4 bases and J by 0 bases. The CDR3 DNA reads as TGTGCCAGCAGCGTGGGACAGGTGAGCTCCTACGAGCAGTACTTC. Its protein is CASSVGQVSSYEQYF.

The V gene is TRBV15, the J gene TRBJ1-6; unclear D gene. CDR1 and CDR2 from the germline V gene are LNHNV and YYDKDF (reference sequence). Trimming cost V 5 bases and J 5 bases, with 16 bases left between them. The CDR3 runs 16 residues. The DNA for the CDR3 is TGTGCCACCAGCCCCCGATATGCAGGCGATAATTCACCCCTCCACTTT. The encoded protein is CATSPRYAGDNSPLHF. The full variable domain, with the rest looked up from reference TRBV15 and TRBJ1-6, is DAMVIQNPRYQVTQFGKPVTLSCSQTLNHNVMYWYQQKSSQAPKLLFHYYDKDFNNEADTPDNFQSRRPNTSFCFLDIRSPGLGDTAMYLCATSPRYAGDNSPLHFGNGTRLTVT.

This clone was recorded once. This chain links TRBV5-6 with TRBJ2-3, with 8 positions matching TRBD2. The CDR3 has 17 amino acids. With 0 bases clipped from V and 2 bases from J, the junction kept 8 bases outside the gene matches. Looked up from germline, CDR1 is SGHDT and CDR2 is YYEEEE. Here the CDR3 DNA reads TGTGCCAGCAGCTTGGACGTAAGTAGCGGGATCACAGATACGCAGTATTTT. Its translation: CASSLDVSSGITDTQYF.

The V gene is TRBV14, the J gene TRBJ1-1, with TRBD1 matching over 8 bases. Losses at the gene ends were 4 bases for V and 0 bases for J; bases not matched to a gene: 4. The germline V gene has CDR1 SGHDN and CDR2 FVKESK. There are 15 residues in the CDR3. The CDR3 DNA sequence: TGTGCCAGCAGCCCCTCGACAGGGGTGAACACTGAAGCTTTCTTT. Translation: CASSPSTGVNTEAFF.

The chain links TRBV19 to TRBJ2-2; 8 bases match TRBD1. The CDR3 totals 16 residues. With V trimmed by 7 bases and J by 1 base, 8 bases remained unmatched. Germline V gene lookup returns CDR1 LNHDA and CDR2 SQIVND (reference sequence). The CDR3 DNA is TGTGCCAGTAAAACCACAGGGGGTGGGAACACCGGGGAGCTGTTTTTT. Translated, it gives CASKTTGGGNTGELFF.

The CDR3 sequence: CACNHKGFEKLFF. The CDR3 DNA follows: TGTGCCTGCAACCACAAAGGATTTGAAAAACTGTTTTTT. The chain employs TRBV30 and TRBJ1-4, with D unresolved. Trimming took off 6 bases at V and 7 bases at J, with 15 bases between the two ends. Per the germline V gene, CDR1 is GTSNPN and CDR2 is SVGIG (reference sequence). The CDR3 has 13 amino acids. The full variable domain, rest sourced from reference TRBV30 and TRBJ1-4, is SQTIHQWPATLVQPVGSPLSLECTVEGTSNPNLYWYRQAAGRGLQLLFYSVGIGQISSEVPQNLSASRPQDRQFILSSKKLLLSDSGFYLCACNHKGFEKLFFGSGTQLSVL.

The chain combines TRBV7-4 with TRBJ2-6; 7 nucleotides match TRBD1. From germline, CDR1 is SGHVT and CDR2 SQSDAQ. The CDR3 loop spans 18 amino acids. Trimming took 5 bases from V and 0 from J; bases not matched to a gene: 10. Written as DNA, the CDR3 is TGTGCCAGCAGCGCGACAGGGAAGGATAGCTCTGGGGCCAACGTCCTGACTTTC. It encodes CASSATGKDSSGANVLTF.

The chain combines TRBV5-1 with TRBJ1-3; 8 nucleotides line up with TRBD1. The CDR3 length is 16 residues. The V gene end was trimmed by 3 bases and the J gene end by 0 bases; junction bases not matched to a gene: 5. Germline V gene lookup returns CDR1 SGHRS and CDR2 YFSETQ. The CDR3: CASSSGQVISGNTIYF. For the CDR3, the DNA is TGCGCCAGCAGCTCGGGACAGGTCATCTCTGGAAACACCATATATTTT. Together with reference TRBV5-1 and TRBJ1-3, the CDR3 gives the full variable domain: KAGVTQTPRYLIKTRGQQVTLSCSPISGHRSVSWYQQTPGQGLQFLFEYFSETQRNKGNFPGRFSGRQFSNSRSEMNVSTLELGDSALYLCASSSGQVISGNTIYFGEGSWLTVV.

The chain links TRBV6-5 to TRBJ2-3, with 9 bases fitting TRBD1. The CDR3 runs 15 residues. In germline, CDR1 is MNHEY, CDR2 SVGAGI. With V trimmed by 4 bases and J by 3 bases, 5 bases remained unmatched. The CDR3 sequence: CASSSGQGGTDTQYF. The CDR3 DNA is TGTGCCAGCAGTTCGGGACAGGGCGGGACAGATACGCAGTATTTT.

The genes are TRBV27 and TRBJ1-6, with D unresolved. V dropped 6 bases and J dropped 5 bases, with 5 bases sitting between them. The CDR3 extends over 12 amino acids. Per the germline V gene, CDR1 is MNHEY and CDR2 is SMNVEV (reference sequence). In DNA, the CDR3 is TGTGCCAGCAGCCACGATAATTCACCCCTCCACTTT. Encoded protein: CASSHDNSPLHF.

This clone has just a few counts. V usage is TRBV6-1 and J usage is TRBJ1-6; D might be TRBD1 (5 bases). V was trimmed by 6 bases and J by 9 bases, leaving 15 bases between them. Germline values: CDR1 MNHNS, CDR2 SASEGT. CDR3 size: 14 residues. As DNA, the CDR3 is TGTGCCAGCAGCCAAAAACGGGGCGGTTCACCCCTCCACTTT. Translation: CASSQKRGGSPLHF.

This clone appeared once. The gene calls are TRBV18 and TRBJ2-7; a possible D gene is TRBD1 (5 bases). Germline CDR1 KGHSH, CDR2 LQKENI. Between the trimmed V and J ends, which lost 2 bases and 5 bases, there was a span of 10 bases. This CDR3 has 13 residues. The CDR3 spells CASSPKGPDEQYF. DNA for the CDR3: TGTGCCAGCTCACCAAAGGGGCCCGACGAGCAGTACTTC.

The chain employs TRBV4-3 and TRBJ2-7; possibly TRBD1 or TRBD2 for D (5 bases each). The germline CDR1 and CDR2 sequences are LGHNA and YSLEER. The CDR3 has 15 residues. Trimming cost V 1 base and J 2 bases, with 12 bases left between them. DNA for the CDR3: TGCGCCAGCAGCCAAGTACCAGGGAGCACCTACGAGCAGTACTTC. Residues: CASSQVPGSTYEQYF.

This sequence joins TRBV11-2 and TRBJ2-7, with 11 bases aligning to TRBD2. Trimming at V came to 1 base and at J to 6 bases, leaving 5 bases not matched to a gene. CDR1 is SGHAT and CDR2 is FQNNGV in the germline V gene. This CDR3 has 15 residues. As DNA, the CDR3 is TGTGCCAGCAGCTTAGCTTCCGGGACTAGCGGCGAGCAGTACTTC. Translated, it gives CASSLASGTSGEQYF.

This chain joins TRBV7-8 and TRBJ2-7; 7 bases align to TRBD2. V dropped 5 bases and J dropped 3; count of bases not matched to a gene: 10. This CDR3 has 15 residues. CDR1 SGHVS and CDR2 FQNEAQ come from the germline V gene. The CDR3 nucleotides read TGTGCCAGCAGCCCCAAGCGGGACCTACACTACGAGCAGTACTTC. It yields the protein CASSPKRDLHYEQYF.

The CDR3 is CASSHLTSGGVSSYNEQFF. CDR3 DNA sequence: TGTGCCAGCAGCCACCTGACTAGCGGGGGGGTCAGCTCCTACAATGAGCAGTTCTTC. The V call is TRBV13, the J call TRBJ2-1; 14 bases are shared with TRBD2. Trimming removed 5 bases from V and 0 bases from J; junction bases left unmatched: 9. CDR1 and CDR2 from the germline V gene are PRHDT and FYEKMQ (reference sequence). The CDR3 extends over 19 amino acids.

The CDR3 loop is CASSYRGTVKNTEAFF. The CDR3 DNA follows: TGTGCCAGCAGTTACAGGGGGACAGTCAAGAACACTGAAGCTTTCTTT. The gene calls are TRBV6-6 and TRBJ1-1; TRBD1 matches at 7 bases. This CDR3 spans 16 amino acids. Trimming at V came to 2 bases and at J to 1 base, leaving 7 bases not matched to a gene. Germline lookup yields CDR1 MNHNY and CDR2 SVGAGI (reference sequence).

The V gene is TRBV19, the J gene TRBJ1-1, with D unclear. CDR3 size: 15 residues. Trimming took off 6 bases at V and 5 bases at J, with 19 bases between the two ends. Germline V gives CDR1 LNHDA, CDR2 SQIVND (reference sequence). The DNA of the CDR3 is TGTGCCAGTAGCACCACCCCGGTCGGGAGAACTGAAGCTTTCTTT. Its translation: CASSTTPVGRTEAFF.

The chain's CDR3 is CASSSLGGSSYEQYF. CDR3 sequence (DNA): TGTGCCAGCAGCTCGCTCGGGGGGTCCTCCTACGAGCAGTACTTC. The chain uses TRBV13 and TRBJ2-7, with TRBD2 identical over 7 bases. CDR1 and CDR2 from the germline V gene are PRHDT and FYEKMQ (reference sequence). Germline trimming cut 4 bases from V and 0 bases from J; bases unmatched to any gene: 6. This CDR3 is built from 15 residues. Full variable domain (missing parts from reference TRBV13 and TRBJ2-7): AAGVIQSPRHLIKEKRETATLKCYPIPRHDTVYWYQQGPGQDPQFLISFYEKMQSDKGSIPDRFSAQQFSDYHSELNMSSLELGDSALYFCASSSLGGSSYEQYFGPGTRLTVT.

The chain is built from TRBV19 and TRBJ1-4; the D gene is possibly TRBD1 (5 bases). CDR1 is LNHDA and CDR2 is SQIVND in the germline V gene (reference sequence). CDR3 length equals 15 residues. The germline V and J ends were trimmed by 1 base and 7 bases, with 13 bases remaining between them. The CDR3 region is CASSIGRAGTEKLFF. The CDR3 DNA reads TGTGCCAGTAGTATAGGTCGAGCCGGGACTGAAAAACTGTTTTTT.

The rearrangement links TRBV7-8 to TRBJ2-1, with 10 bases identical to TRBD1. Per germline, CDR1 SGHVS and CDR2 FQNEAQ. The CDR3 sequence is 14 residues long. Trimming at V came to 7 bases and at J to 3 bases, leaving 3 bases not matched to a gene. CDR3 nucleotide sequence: TGTGCCAGCACCCGGGACAGGGGCTACAATGAGCAGTTCTTC. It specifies CASTRDRGYNEQFF. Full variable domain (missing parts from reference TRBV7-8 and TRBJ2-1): GAGVSQSPRYKVAKRGQDVALRCDPISGHVSLFWYQQALGQGPEFLTYFQNEAQLDKSGLPSDRFFAERPEGSVSTLKIQRTQQEDSAVYLCASTRDRGYNEQFFGPGTRLTVL.